This T cell receptor (beta chain) is from a study of cytomegalovirus exposure and HLA in healthy donors. Study in general: The roughly 120 validation repertoires and the approximately 700 first-cohort repertoires shared a platform, a later analysis reported. General study points: Across donors, most TCRs were seen rarely, yet some public ones were widespread.

The donors were part of the validation cohort of roughly 110 subjects. That cohort was separate from the first cohort, which comprised about 670 subjects. Method: immunoSEQ multiplex PCR; TCRdb's copy keeps in-frame clones and lacks some. The table includes over 100,000 clones, just under 90% detected once. The V gene lost 1 base and the J gene lost 4 bases, with 11 bases spanning the gap. Germline lookup yields CDR1 MGHDK and CDR2 SYGVNS. This CDR3 is 15 amino acids long. On this clone itself: The antigen is undetermined.

The sequence derives from a young man in good health and CMV-seronegative. Sequencing input: PBMCs. This rearrangement joins TRBV25-1 to TRBJ1-5; TRBD1 is a possible D gene (6 bases). The CDR3 here is CASSESTGWNQPQHF. The CDR3 DNA follows: TGTGCCAGCAGTGAATCAACAGGGTGGAATCAGCCCCAGCATTTT.